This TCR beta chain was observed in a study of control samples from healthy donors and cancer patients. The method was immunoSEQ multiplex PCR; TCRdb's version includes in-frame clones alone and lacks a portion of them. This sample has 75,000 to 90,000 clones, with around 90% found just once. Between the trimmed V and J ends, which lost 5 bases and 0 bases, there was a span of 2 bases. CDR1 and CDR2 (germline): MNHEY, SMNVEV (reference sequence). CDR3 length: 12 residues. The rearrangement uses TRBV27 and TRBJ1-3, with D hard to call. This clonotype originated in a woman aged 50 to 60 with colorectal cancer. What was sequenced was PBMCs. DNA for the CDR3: TGTGCCAGCAGTCGCTCTGGAAACACCATATATTTT. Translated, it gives CASSRSGNTIYF.